This T cell receptor (beta chain) derives from a study of T cell responses to AZD1222 COVID-19 vaccine. Findings of the study overall: White British ancestry dominated among donors, who included more females, and clonal diversity was possibly underestimated. Repertoires were collected only later (after the peak T cell response had occurred).

CDR3 length: 12 residues. V lost 3 bases and J 8 bases, leaving 10 bases between the germline ends. Libraries were prepared by immunoSEQ multiplex PCR; TCRdb keeps only in-frame clonotypes and omits some of them. The data contain more than 140,000 clones, approximately 90% of them seen just once; the ten biggest clones take up more than 2%. As concerns this clone: Its specificity is not known.

This receptor was obtained from an adult in good health. The sequencing here drew on peripheral blood, taken on day 0 of AZD1222 vaccination. The chain combines TRBV12-3 or TRBV12-4 with TRBJ1-2, with a possible D match to TRBD1 (5 bases). DNA of the CDR3: TGTGCCAGCAGTTTTGGGGGTGGGGGCTACACCTTC. It yields the protein CASSFGGGGYTF.